Following are 9 T cell receptor beta chains from one sample sequenced in a study of T cells in Graves' hyperthyroidism and ophthalmopathy. RNA transcripts were the template for amplifying TCR beta CDR3 regions. An initial round of RT-PCR targeting the TCR CDR3 relied on the HTBI primer set. Using its own MiXCR run on the multiplex PCR reads, TCRdb lists one record per CDR3 protein. This sample has around 760,000 distinct CDR3 sequences; roughly 32% occur once, and the top ten carry around 31%. Input material: blood. These TCRs come from a woman aged 40-49 years with Graves' hyperthyroidism.

Note on this clonotype: Given the absence of the conserved phenylalanine or tryptophan at the CDR3 end, a read error is likely. No DNA is shown, since the ends of the CDR3 on it are uncertain; the CDR3 is the one TCRdb lists. The genes are TRBV10-3 and TRBJ1-6. In germline, CDR1 is ENHRY, CDR2 SYGVKD. Termini included, the CDR3 measures 8 amino acids. The CDR3 sequence is CAISDPTS.

There are a few counts of this clonotype. A read error may account for a junction end that differs from germline. This chain uses TRBV6-5 with TRBJ1-1; 7 bases match TRBD1. The CDR3 has 15 residues. From germline, CDR1 is MNHEY and CDR2 SVGAGI. The CDR3 DNA follows: TGTGCTAGCAGTCCACCCACAGGGGTAATGGCTGAAGCTTTCTTT. Encoded protein: CASSPPTGVMAEAFF.

This clonotype showed up many times. The chain links TRBV12-3 or TRBV12-4 to TRBJ2-5; D is uncertain. Trimming shortened V by 3 bases and J by 4 bases, and 12 bases separated the two germline ends. The CDR3 is made up of 14 amino acids. Written as DNA, the CDR3 is TGTGCCAGCAGTTTTGCCACCACGGCAGAGACCCAGTACTTC. Its protein product is CASSFATTAETQYF.

V gene TRBV7-8 combines with J gene TRBJ2-5, with TRBD2 matching 9 bases. Germline V gene lookup returns CDR1 SGHVS and CDR2 FQNEAQ. CDR3 size: 18 residues. Trimming took 3 bases from V and 1 from J; bases not matched to a gene: 12. CDR3 DNA sequence: TGTGCCAGCAGCTTTCGAACGGGACTAGCAGCGACCCAAGAGACCCAGTACTTC. Translating gives CASSFRTGLAATQETQYF.

V is TRBV5-8 and J is TRBJ1-5; D is perhaps TRBD1 (5 bases). The CDR3 spans 15 residues. The V and J ends lost 1 base and 5 bases respectively, with 13 bases between them. Per germline, CDR1 SGHTS and CDR2 YDEGEE. CDR3 protein: CASSLTLDTYQPQHF. CDR3 nucleotides: TGTGCCAGCAGCTTGACTTTGGACACCTATCAGCCCCAGCATTTT.

The sample holds a few counts of this clonotype. The chain carries TRBV6-1 and TRBJ2-2; TRBD1 matches 7 bases. The CDR3 has 14 residues. Germline V gene sequence: CDR1 MNHNS, CDR2 SASEGT. With V trimmed by 7 bases and J by 4 bases, 6 bases remained unmatched. The CDR3 protein is CASIGQVFTGELFF. DNA of the CDR3: TGTGCCAGCATTGGACAGGTTTTCACCGGGGAGCTGTTTTTT.

The V and J genes are TRBV6-1 and TRBJ2-6; D remains unclear. The CDR3 runs to 13 residues. V was cut by 4 bases and J by 4 bases, with 5 bases left in between. Germline loops: CDR1 MNHNS, CDR2 SASEGT. The CDR3 reads CASSAEGANVLTF. CDR3 DNA sequence: TGTGCCAGCAGTGCCGAGGGGGCCAACGTCCTGACTTTC.

This clonotype appeared many times. J is TRBJ2-5 and V is TRBV29-1, with 7 nucleotides matching TRBD1. The V segment lost 7 bases and the J segment 5 bases; nucleotides outside the gene matches: 10. The CDR3 runs 13 residues. Germline CDR1 SQVTM, CDR2 ANQGSEA. The CDR3 DNA reads TGCAGCGGCAGACGACAGGGTTATGAGACCCAGTACTTC. It is translated as CSGRRQGYETQYF.

This clonotype was counted only a few times. The chain couples TRBV6-6 to TRBJ1-1; perhaps TRBD1 as D (6 bases). The CDR3 consists of 19 residues. Trimming removed 4 bases at V and 0 bases at J, with 24 bases between. Germline-derived CDR1 and CDR2 are MNHNY and SVGAGI (reference sequence). This chain's CDR3 is CASSSTLTQGPLMNTEAFF. The CDR3 DNA is TGTGCCAGCAGTTCTACCCTCACGCAGGGGCCTCTCATGAACACTGAAGCTTTCTTT.